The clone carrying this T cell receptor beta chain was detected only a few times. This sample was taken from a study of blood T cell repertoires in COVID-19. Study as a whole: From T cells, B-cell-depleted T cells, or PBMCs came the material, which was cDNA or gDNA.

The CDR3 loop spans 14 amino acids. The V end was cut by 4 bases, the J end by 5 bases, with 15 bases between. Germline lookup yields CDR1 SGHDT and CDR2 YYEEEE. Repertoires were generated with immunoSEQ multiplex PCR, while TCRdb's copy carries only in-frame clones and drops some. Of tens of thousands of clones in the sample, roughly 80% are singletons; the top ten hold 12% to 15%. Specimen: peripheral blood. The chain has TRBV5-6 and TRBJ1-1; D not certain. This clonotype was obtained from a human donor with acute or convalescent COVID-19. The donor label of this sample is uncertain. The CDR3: CASSPSRWSTEAFF. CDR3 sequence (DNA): TGTGCCAGCAGCCCTTCTAGGTGGAGTACTGAAGCTTTCTTT.